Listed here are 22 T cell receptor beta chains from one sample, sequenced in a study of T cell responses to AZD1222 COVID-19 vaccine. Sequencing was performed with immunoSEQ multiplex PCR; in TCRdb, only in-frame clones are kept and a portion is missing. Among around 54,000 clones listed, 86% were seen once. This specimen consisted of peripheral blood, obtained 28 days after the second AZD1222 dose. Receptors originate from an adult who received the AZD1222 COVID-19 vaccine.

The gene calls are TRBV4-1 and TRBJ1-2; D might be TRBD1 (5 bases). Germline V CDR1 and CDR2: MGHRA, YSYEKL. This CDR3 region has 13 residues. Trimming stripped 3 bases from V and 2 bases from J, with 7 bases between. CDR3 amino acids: CASSHAGNYGYTF. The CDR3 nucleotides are TGCGCCAGCAGCCACGCAGGGAACTATGGCTACACCTTC.

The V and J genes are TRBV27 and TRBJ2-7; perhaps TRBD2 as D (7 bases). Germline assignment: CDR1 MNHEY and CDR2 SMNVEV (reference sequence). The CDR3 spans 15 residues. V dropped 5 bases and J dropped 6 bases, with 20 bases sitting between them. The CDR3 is CASSKGGLYGGEQYF. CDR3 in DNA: TGTGCCAGCAGTAAGGGGGGGCTCTACGGGGGCGAGCAGTACTTC.

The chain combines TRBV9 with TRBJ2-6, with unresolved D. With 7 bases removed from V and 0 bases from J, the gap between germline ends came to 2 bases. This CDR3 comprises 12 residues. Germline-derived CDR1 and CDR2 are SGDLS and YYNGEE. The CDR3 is CASLSGANVLTF. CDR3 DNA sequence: TGTGCCAGCCTCTCTGGGGCCAACGTCCTGACTTTC.

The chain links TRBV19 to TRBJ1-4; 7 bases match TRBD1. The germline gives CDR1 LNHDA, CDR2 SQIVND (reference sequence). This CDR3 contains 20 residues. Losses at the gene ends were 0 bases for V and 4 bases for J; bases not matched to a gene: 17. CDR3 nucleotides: TGTGCCAGTAGTATAGACCGACAGGGCACGCGTGAATGGTTTAATGAAAAACTGTTTTTT. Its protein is CASSIDRQGTREWFNEKLFF.

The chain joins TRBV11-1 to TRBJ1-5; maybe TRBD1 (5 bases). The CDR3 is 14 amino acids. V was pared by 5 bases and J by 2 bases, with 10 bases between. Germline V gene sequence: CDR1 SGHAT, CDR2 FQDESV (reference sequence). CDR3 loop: CASSADSGNQPQHF. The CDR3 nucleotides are TGTGCCAGCAGCGCCGACAGCGGCAATCAGCCCCAGCATTTT.

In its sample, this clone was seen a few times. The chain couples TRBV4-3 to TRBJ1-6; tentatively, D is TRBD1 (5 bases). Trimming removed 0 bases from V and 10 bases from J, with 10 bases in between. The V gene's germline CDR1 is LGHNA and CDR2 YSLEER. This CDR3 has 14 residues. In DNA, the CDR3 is TGCGCCAGCAGCCAAGACAGGGAGTCATCACCCCTCCACTTT. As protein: CASSQDRESSPLHF.

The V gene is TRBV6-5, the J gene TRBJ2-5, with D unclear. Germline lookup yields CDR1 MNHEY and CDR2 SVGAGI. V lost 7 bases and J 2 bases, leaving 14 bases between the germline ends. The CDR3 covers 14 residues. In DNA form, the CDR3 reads TGTGCCAGCACAGACCGCTTCCTTCAAGAGACCCAGTACTTC. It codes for CASTDRFLQETQYF.

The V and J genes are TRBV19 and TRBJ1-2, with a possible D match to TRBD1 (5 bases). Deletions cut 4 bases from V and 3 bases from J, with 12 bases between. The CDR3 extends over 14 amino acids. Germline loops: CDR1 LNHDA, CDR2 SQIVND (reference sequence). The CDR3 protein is CASSTIQGDYGYTF. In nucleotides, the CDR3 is TGTGCCAGTAGTACCATCCAGGGTGACTATGGCTACACCTTC. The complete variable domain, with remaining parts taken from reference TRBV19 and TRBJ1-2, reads DGGITQSPKYLFRKEGQNVTLSCEQNLNHDAMYWYRQDPGQGLRLIYYSQIVNDFQKGDIAEGYSVSREKKESFPLTVTSAQKNPTAFYLCASSTIQGDYGYTFGSGTRLTVV.

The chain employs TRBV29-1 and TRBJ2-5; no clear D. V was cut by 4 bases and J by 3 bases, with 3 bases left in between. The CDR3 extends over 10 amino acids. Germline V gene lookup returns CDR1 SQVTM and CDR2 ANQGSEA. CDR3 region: CSVGEETQYF. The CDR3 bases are TGCAGCGTTGGAGAAGAGACCCAGTACTTC.

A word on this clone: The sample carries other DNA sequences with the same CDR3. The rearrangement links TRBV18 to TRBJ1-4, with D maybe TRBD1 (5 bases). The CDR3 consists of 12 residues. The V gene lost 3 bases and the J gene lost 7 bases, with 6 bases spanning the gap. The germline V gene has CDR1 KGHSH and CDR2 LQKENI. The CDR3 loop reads CASSPGGEKLFF. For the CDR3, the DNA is TGTGCCAGCTCACCGGGGGGTGAAAAACTGTTTTTT.

CDR3 sequence (DNA): TGCGCCAGCAGCTTGGGTGGGACAGAGAACACTGAAGCTTTCTTT. Translation: CASSLGGTENTEAFF. The chain couples TRBV5-1 to TRBJ1-1; 7 nucleotides agree with TRBD1. Germline CDR1 SGHRS, CDR2 YFSETQ. J was trimmed by 1 base and V by 0 bases; bases with no gene match: 3. This CDR3 spans 15 amino acids. Using reference TRBV5-1 and TRBJ1-1 for the parts outside the CDR3, the full variable domain is KAGVTQTPRYLIKTRGQQVTLSCSPISGHRSVSWYQQTPGQGLQFLFEYFSETQRNKGNFPGRFSGRQFSNSRSEMNVSTLELGDSALYLCASSLGGTENTEAFFGQGTRLTVV.

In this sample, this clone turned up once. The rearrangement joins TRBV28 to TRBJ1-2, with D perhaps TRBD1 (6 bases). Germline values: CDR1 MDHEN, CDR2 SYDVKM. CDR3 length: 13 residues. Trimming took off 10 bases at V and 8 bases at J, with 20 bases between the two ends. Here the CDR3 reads CATRGGDWSGYTF. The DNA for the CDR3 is TGTGCCACCCGAGGGGGGGACTGGTCGGGCTACACCTTC.

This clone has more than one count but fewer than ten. The CDR3 DNA reads as TGTGCCAGCCCCTCCCGGACACCTTATTTTTTTAATCAGCCCCAGCATTTT. As protein: CASPSRTPYFFNQPQHF. The J gene is TRBJ1-5, the V gene TRBV7-9, with D possibly matching TRBD1 (5 bases). Deletions cut 8 bases from V and 4 bases from J, with 24 bases between. This CDR3 has 17 amino acids. Germline lookup yields CDR1 SEHNR and CDR2 FQNEAQ (reference sequence).

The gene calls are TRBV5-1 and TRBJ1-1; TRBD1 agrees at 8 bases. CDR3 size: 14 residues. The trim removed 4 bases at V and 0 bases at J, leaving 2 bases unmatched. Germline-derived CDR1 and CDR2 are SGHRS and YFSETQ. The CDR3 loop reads CASSQTGVNTEAFF. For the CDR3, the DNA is TGCGCCAGCAGCCAGACAGGGGTGAACACTGAAGCTTTCTTT.

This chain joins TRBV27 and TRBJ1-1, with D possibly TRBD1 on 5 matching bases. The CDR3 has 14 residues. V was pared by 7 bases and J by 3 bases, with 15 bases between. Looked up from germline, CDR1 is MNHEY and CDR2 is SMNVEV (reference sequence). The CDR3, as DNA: TGTGCCAGCACCCGTGGGTGGGGGGACACTGAAGCTTTCTTT. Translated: CASTRGWGDTEAFF.

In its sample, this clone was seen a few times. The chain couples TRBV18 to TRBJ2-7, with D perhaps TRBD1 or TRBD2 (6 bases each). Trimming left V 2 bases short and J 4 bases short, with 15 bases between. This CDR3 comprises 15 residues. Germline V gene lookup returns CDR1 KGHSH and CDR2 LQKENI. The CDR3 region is CASSPRSGGRYEQYF. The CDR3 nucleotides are TGTGCCAGCTCACCAAGATCCGGGGGCCGATACGAGCAGTACTTC.

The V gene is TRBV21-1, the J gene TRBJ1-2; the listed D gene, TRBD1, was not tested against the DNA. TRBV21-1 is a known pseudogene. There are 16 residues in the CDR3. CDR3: CASSKEKDRGRYGYTF. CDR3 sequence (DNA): TGTGCCAGCAGCAAAGAAAAAGACAGGGGTAGATATGGCTACACCTTC.

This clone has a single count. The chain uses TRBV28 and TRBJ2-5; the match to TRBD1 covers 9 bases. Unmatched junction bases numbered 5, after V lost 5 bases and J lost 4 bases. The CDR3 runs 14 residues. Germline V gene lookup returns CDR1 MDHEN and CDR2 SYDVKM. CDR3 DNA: TGTGCCAGCAGTGAACCGGGACAGGGAGAGACCCAGTACTTC. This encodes CASSEPGQGETQYF.

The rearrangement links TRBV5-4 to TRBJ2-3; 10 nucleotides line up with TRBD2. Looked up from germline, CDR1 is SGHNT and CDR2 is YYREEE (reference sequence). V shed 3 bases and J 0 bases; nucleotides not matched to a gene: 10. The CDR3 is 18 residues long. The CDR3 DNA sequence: TGTGCCAGCAGCTCGGGCGTCTTAGCGGGAGGAAGCACAGATACGCAGTATTTT. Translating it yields CASSSGVLAGGSTDTQYF.

The DNA for the CDR3 is TGTGCCAGCAGCCAAGGGGCCGCCGTTGGCTACACCTTC. This sequence encodes CASSQGAAVGYTF. This rearrangement joins TRBV3-1 (or the pseudogene TRBV3-2) to TRBJ1-2; D is uncertain. The germline V gene has CDR1 LGHDT and CDR2 YNNKEL (reference sequence). V shed 1 base and J shed 7 bases, with 10 bases lying between them. This CDR3 is built from 13 residues.

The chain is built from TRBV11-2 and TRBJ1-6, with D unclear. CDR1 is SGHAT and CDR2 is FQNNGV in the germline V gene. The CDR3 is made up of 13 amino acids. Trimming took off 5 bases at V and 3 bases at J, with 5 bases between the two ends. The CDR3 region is CASSGLYNSPLHF. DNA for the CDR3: TGTGCCAGCAGCGGCCTCTATAATTCACCCCTCCACTTT. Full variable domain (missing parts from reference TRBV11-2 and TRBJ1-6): EAGVAQSPRYKIIEKRQSVAFWCNPISGHATLYWYQQILGQGPKLLIQFQNNGVVDDSQLPKDRFSAERLKGVDSTLKIQPAKLEDSAVYLCASSGLYNSPLHFGNGTRLTVT.

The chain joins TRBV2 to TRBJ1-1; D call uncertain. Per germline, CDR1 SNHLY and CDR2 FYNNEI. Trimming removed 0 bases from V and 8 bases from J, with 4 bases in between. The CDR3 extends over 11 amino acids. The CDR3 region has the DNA TGTGCCAGCAGTGAAGCGTCCGAAGCTTTCTTT. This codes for CASSEASEAFF.